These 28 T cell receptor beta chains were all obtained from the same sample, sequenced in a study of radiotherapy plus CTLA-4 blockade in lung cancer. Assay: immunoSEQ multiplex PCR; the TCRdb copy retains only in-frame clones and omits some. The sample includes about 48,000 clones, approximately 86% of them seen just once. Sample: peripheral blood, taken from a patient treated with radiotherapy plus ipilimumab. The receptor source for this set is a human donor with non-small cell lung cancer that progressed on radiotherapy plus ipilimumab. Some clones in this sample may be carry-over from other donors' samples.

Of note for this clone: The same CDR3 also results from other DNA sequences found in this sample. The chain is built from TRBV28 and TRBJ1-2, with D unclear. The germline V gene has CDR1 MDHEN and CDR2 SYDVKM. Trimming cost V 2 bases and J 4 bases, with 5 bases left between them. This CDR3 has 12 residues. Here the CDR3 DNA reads TGTGCCAGCAGTTTACGTCTCTATGGCTACACCTTC. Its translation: CASSLRLYGYTF.

As DNA, the CDR3 is TGCAGCGCCCCACTAGCGGGAGAGTCAGTGAATGAGCAGTTCTTC. This encodes CSAPLAGESVNEQFF. The gene calls are TRBV29-1 and TRBJ2-1; 11 bases fit TRBD2. The CDR3 runs 15 residues. Unmatched junction bases numbered 12, after V lost 7 bases and J lost 7 bases. Germline V gene data show CDR1 as SQVTM and CDR2 as ANQGSEA.

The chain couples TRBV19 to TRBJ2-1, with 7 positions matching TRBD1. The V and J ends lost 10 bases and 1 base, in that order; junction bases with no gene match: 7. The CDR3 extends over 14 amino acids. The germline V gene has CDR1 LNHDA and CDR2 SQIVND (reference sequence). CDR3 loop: CATDKGASYNEQFF. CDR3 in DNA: TGTGCCACTGATAAGGGGGCTTCCTACAATGAGCAGTTCTTC.

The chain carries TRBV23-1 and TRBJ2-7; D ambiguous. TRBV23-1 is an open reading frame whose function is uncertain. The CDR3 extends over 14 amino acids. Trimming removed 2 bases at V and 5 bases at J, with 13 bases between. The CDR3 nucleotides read TGCGCCAGCAGTCAAGTACCCCGGAGCGACGAGCAGTACTTC. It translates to CASSQVPRSDEQYF.

For the CDR3, the DNA is TGTGCCAGCGAGGCCCGGGACGGGGGATATCAGCCCCAGCATTTT. This sequence encodes CASEARDGGYQPQHF. The chain recombines TRBV6-1 with TRBJ1-5, with D possibly matching TRBD1 (5 bases). With 8 bases removed from V and 5 bases from J, the gap between germline ends came to 19 bases. The CDR3 is 15 residues long. Germline V lookup: CDR1 MNHNS, CDR2 SASEGT.

The CDR3 loop is CASSVSGTDTYEQYF. In nucleotides, the CDR3 is TGTGCCAGCAGCGTCTCCGGGACAGATACCTACGAGCAGTACTTC. The chain employs TRBV9 and TRBJ2-7; TRBD1 aligns across 7 bases. Per the germline V gene, CDR1 is SGDLS and CDR2 is YYNGEE. Trimming removed 2 bases from V and 2 bases from J; junction bases left unmatched: 7. This CDR3 has 15 amino acids.

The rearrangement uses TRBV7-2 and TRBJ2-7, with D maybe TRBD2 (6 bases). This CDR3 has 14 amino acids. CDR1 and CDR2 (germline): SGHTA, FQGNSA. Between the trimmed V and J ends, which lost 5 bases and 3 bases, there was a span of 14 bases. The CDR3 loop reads CASSPDYLDYEQYF. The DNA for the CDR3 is TGTGCCAGCAGCCCGGACTATCTTGACTACGAGCAGTACTTC. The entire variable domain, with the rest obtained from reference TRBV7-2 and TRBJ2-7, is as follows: GAGVSQSPSNKVTEKGKDVELRCDPISGHTALYWYRQSLGQGLEFLIYFQGNSAPDKSGLPSDRFSAERTGGSVSTLTIQRTQQEDSAVYLCASSPDYLDYEQYFGPGTRLTVT.

The DNA of the CDR3 is TGTGCCAGCAGCTTGGCCCGGACAGAAGAGACCCAGTACTTC. This encodes CASSLARTEETQYF. This chain uses TRBV7-2 with TRBJ2-5; maybe TRBD1 (6 bases). This CDR3 has 14 amino acids. V dropped 3 bases and J dropped 3 bases, with 11 bases sitting between them. Per the germline V gene, CDR1 is SGHTA and CDR2 is FQGNSA.

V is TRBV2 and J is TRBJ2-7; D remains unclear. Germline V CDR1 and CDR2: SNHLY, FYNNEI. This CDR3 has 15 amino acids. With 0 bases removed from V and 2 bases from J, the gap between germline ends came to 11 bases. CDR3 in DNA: TGTGCCAGCAGTGAAGCGAGACATAGAACCTACGAGCAGTACTTC. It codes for CASSEARHRTYEQYF. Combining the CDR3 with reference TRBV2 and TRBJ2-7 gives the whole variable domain EPEVTQTPSHQVTQMGQEVILRCVPISNHLYFYWYRQILGQKVEFLVSFYNNEISEKSEIFDDQFSVERPDGSNFTLKIRSTKLEDSAMYFCASSEARHRTYEQYFGPGTRLTVT.

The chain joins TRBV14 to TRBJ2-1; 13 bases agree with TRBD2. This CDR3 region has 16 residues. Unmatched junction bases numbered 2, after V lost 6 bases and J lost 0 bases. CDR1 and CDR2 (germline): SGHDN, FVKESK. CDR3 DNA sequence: TGTGCCAGCAGACGGACTAGCGGGAGCTCCTACAATGAGCAGTTCTTC. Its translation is CASRRTSGSSYNEQFF.

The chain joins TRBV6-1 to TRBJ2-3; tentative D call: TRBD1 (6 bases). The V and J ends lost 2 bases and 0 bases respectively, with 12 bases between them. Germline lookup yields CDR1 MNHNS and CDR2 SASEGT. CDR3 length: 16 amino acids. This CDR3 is CASSERGTPSTDTQYF. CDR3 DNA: TGTGCCAGCAGTGAACGAGGGACACCGAGCACAGATACGCAGTATTTT.

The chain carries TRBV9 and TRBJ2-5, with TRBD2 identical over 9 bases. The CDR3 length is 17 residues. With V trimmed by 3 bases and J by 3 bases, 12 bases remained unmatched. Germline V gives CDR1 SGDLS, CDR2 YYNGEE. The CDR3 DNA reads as TGTGCCAGCAGCGCGTATTGGGGCGGGAGGGCCGAAGAGACCCAGTACTTC. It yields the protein CASSAYWGGRAEETQYF.

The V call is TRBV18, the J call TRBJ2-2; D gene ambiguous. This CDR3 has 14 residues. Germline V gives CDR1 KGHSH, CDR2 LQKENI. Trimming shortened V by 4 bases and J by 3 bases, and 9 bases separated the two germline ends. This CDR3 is CASSQYRDTGELFF. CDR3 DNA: TGTGCCAGCTCACAGTACAGAGACACCGGGGAGCTGTTTTTT.

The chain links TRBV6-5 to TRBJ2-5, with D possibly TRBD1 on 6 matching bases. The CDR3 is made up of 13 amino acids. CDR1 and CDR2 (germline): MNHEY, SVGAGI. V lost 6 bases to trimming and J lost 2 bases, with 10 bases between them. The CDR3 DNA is TGTGCCAGCAGACGGACAGCGCAAGAGACCCAGTACTTC. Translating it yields CASRRTAQETQYF.

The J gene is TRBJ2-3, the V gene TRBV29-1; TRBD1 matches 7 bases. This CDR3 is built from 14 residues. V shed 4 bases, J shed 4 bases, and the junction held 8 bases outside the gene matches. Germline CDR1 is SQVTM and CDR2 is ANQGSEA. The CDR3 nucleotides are TGCAGCGTTGTTGTGGGGGACAGTCCAGATACGCAGTATTTT. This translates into CSVVVGDSPDTQYF.

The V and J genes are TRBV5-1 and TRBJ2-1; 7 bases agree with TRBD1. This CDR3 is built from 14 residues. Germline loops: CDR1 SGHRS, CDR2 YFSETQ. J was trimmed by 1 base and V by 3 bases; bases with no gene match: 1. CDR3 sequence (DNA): TGCGCCAGCAGCTCGGACAGGTCCTACAATGAGCAGTTCTTC. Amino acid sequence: CASSSDRSYNEQFF.

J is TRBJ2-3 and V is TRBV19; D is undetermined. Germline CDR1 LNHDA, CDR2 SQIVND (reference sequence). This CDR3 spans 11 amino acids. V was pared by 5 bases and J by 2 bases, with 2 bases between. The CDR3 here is CASSLTDTQYF. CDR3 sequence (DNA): TGTGCCAGTAGTCTCACAGATACGCAGTATTTT.

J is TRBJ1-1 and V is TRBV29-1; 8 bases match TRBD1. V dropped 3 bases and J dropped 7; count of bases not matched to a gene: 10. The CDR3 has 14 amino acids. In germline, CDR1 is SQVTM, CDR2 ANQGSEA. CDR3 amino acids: CSVEGWTGKDEAFF. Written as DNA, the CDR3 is TGCAGCGTTGAGGGCTGGACAGGGAAAGATGAAGCTTTCTTT.

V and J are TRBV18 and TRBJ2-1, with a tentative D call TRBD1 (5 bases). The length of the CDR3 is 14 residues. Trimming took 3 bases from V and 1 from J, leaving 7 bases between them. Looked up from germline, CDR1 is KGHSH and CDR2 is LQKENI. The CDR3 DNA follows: TGTGCCAGCTCACCGGACATTTCCTACAATGAGCAGTTCTTC. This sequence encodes CASSPDISYNEQFF.

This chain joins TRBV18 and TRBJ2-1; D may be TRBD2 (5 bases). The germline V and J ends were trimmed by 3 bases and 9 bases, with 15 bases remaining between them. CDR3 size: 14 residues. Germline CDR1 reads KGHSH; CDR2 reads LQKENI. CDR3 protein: CASSPVTSGFEQFF. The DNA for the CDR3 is TGTGCCAGCTCACCGGTAACGTCGGGGTTTGAGCAGTTCTTC. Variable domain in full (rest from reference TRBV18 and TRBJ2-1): NAGVMQNPRHLVRRRGQEARLRCSPMKGHSHVYWYRQLPEEGLKFMVYLQKENIIDESGMPKERFSAEFPKEGPSILRIQQVVRGDSAAYFCASSPVTSGFEQFFGPGTRLTVL.

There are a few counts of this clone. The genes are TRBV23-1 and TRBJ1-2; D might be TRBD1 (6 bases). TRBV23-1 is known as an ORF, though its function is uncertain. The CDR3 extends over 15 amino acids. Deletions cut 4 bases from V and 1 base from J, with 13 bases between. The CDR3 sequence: CASSPIQGFNYGYTF. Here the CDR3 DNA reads TGCGCCAGCAGTCCTATACAGGGCTTTAACTATGGCTACACCTTC.

The chain's CDR3 is CASRDRDRGRAFF. The CDR3 DNA is TGTGCCAGCAGGGACAGGGACCGTGGGCGGGCTTTCTTT. The chain has TRBV2 and TRBJ1-1; 8 bases fit TRBD1. V lost 6 bases to trimming and J lost 11 bases; unmatched junction nucleotides: 11. The CDR3 runs to 13 residues. Germline CDR1 is SNHLY and CDR2 is FYNNEI.

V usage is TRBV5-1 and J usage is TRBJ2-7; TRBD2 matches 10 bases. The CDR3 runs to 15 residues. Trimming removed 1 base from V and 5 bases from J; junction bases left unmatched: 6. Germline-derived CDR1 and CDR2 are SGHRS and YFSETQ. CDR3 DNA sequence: TGCGCCAGCAGCTTGCCCAGCGGGGGGGTCGACGAGCAGTACTTC. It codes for CASSLPSGGVDEQYF.

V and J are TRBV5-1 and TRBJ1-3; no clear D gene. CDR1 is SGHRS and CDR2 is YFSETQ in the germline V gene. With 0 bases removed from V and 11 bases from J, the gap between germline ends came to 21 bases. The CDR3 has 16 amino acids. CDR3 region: CASSLGVAGGRDAIYF. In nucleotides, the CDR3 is TGCGCCAGCAGCTTGGGAGTTGCGGGCGGTCGAGACGCCATATATTTT.

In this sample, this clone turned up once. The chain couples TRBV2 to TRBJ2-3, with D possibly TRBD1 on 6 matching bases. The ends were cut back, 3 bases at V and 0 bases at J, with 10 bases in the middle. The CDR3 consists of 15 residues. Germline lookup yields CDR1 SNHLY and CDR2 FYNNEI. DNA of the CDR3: TGTGCCAGCAGTGATTCGAGGGGGAGCACAGATACGCAGTATTTT. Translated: CASSDSRGSTDTQYF.

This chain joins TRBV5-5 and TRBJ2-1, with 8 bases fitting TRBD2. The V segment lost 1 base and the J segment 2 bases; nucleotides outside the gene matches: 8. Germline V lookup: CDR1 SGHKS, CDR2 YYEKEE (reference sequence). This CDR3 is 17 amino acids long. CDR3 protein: CASSLFRGGAPYNEQFF. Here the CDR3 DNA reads TGTGCCAGCAGCTTGTTCCGGGGGGGGGCTCCCTACAATGAGCAGTTCTTC.

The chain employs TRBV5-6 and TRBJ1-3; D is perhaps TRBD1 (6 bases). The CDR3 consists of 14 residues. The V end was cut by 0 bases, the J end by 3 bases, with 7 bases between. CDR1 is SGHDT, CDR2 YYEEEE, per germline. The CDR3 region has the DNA TGTGCCAGCAGCTTGGCCAGGGGTGGAAACACCATATATTTT. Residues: CASSLARGGNTIYF.

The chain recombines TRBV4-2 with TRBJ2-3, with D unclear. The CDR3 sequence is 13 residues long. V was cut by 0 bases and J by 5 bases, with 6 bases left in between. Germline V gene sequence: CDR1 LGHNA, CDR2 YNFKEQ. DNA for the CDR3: TGTGCCAGCAGCCAAGATACGGTAGATACGCAGTATTTT. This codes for CASSQDTVDTQYF.